What follows are 17 T cell receptor beta chains derived from one specimen sequenced in a study of T cells expressing NK-cell markers. TCRdb re-called the 5' RACE reads and shows each CDR3 protein once, DNA omitted. The table gives about 540,000 distinct CDR3 sequences; the top ten clones make up roughly 3.6% of it. Sequenced: blood T cells: a sorted CD56 or NKG2C T cell subset, CD4+ or CD8+ T cells, or bulk PBMC T cells (not recorded which). The receptors originated from a young man in good health.

The chain combines TRBV12-3 or TRBV12-4 with TRBJ2-1. The CDR3 consists of 16 residues. The CDR3: CASNRRSGKVNNEQFF.

The chain links TRBV9 to TRBJ2-5; TCRdb's D call, TRBD1, is unchecked because there is no DNA. This CDR3 is 17 amino acids long. Germline V gene lookup returns CDR1 SGDLS and CDR2 YYNGEE. The CDR3 reads CASSVEAGDGMVETQYF.

The chain employs TRBV20-1 and TRBJ1-5; there is no DNA to check the TCRdb D call of TRBD1. Germline V gene lookup returns CDR1 DFQATT and CDR2 SNEGSKA (reference sequence). This CDR3 contains 15 residues. This chain's CDR3 is CSAAPGTGGNQPQHF.

The chain is built from TRBV20-1 and TRBJ1-5; there is no DNA to check the TCRdb D call of TRBD1. This CDR3 is 15 amino acids long. CDR1 and CDR2 (germline): DFQATT, SNEGSKA (reference sequence). The CDR3 spells CSAQTDRATTQPQHF.

The chain combines TRBV6-1 with TRBJ1-2; without DNA, the TCRdb call of TRBD1 cannot be checked. CDR1 is MNHNS and CDR2 is SASEGT in the germline V gene. This CDR3 comprises 15 residues. CDR3 sequence: CASSPGTGGFYGYTF.

This chain joins TRBV20-1 and TRBJ2-7; TCRdb designates TRBD1, a call that cannot be tested without DNA. The CDR3 extends over 15 amino acids. Looked up from germline, CDR1 is DFQATT and CDR2 is SNEGSKA (reference sequence). CDR3 protein: CSARGLETGVYEQYF.

The rearrangement joins TRBV6-2 or TRBV6-3 to TRBJ2-5; TCRdb indicates TRBD2, and absent DNA this call remains unverified. Germline assignment: CDR1 MNHEY and CDR2 SVGEGT. CDR3 size: 15 residues. The CDR3 spells CASSYWREDSVTQYF.

The chain is built from TRBV29-1 and TRBJ2-5; TCRdb outputs TRBD1, but without DNA this stays unchecked. This CDR3 contains 14 residues. Germline values: CDR1 SQVTM, CDR2 ANQGSEA. The CDR3 sequence is CSVQPGQFQETQYF.

V gene TRBV28 combines with J gene TRBJ2-3; TCRdb indicates TRBD1, and absent DNA this call remains unverified. The CDR3 is made up of 14 amino acids. Per germline, CDR1 MDHEN and CDR2 SYDVKM. CDR3 in amino acids: CASSRDSFTDTQYF. Drawing the rest from reference TRBV28 and TRBJ2-3, the complete variable domain is DVKVTQSSRYLVKRTGEKVFLECVQDMDHENMFWYRQDPGLGLRLIYFSYDVKMKEKGDIPEGYSVSREKKERFSLILESASTNQTSMYLCASSRDSFTDTQYFGPGTRLTVL.

This rearrangement joins TRBV7-2 to TRBJ1-4. Per germline, CDR1 SGHTA and CDR2 FQGNSA. CDR3 length: 15 amino acids. The CDR3 region is CASSLATALWEKLFF.

The chain employs TRBV5-1 and TRBJ2-2; the TCRdb D gene call, TRBD2, has no DNA to confirm it. The CDR3 covers 18 residues. In germline, CDR1 is SGHRS, CDR2 YFSETQ. This chain's CDR3 is CASSLSLAGGQNTGELFF.

The rearrangement links TRBV24-1 to TRBJ2-5; TCRdb picks TRBD1, but there is no DNA to check that call. This CDR3 has 14 amino acids. Per the germline V gene, CDR1 is KGHDR and CDR2 is SFDVKD. CDR3: CATSDPGPDPTQYF.

The chain carries TRBV7-8 and TRBJ2-5; without DNA, the TCRdb call of TRBD2 cannot be checked. CDR3 length: 15 residues. Per germline, CDR1 SGHVS and CDR2 FQNEAQ. The CDR3 reads CASSPGLALQETQYF.

This chain connects TRBV29-1 to TRBJ2-1. Germline V gives CDR1 SQVTM, CDR2 ANQGSEA. The CDR3 sequence is 11 residues long. The CDR3 reads CSVEVSGTAFF.

The chain links TRBV5-1 to TRBJ1-1; the D gene TCRdb calls, TRBD1, cannot be checked with no DNA. The CDR3 contains 15 residues. Germline V gene lookup returns CDR1 SGHRS and CDR2 YFSETQ. CDR3 loop: CASSITTGANTEAFF.

The rearrangement uses TRBV5-1 and TRBJ2-3. The CDR3 runs 15 residues. Germline V CDR1 and CDR2: SGHRS, YFSETQ. This chain's CDR3 is CASSLDSMYTDTQYF. The full variable domain, rest sourced from reference TRBV5-1 and TRBJ2-3, is KAGVTQTPRYLIKTRGQQVTLSCSPISGHRSVSWYQQTPGQGLQFLFEYFSETQRNKGNFPGRFSGRQFSNSRSEMNVSTLELGDSALYLCASSLDSMYTDTQYFGPGTRLTVL.

This chain links TRBV24-1 with TRBJ2-5; TCRdb's assignment of TRBD1 cannot be checked, as there is no DNA. The CDR3 is made up of 16 amino acids. Germline V gene sequence: CDR1 KGHDR, CDR2 SFDVKD. CDR3 loop: CATSDRTPGPGETQYF.